The 10 T cell receptor beta chains listed next were all sequenced from one sample in a study of T cell repertoires in cytomegalovirus infection. A single record per CDR3 protein comes from TCRdb applying MiXCR to the reads. The profile shows 110,000 to 150,000 distinct CDR3 sequences, approximately 30% of them singletons. Their cognate antigens are unknown. This sample comprised CD8+ T cells from cultured PBMCs, obtained from culture after CMV antigen stimulation. These receptors were collected from a human donor in good health (CMV status not recorded). Some clones in this sample may be carry-over from other donors' samples.

This clonotype was detected ten times or more. This chain connects TRBV7-2 to TRBJ2-3, with 9 positions matching TRBD2. The CDR3 consists of 18 residues. Germline CDR1 SGHTA, CDR2 FQGNSA. With V trimmed by 2 bases and J by 2 bases, 11 bases remained unmatched. CDR3 sequence (DNA): TGTGCCAGCAGCTTAACTAAACTAGCGGGTCCTCACACAGATACGCAGTATTTT. Its protein is CASSLTKLAGPHTDTQYF.

This clonotype was seen a handful of times. This chain connects TRBV19 to TRBJ1-5; D ambiguous. CDR1 and CDR2 (germline): LNHDA, SQIVND (reference sequence). The V end was cut by 5 bases, the J end by 0 bases, with 8 bases between. CDR3 length: 14 amino acids. CDR3: CASSPSLSNQPQHF. DNA of the CDR3: TGTGCCAGTAGTCCTTCCCTTAGCAATCAGCCCCAGCATTTT.

The chain links TRBV6-5 to TRBJ1-5; 9 nucleotides line up with TRBD1. Germline CDR1 is MNHEY and CDR2 is SVGAGI. J gave up 3 bases and V 5 bases, and 5 bases lay outside the gene matches. The CDR3 loop spans 15 amino acids. CDR3 protein: CASSPGQGFNQPQHF. The CDR3 nucleotides read TGTGCCAGCAGTCCGGGACAGGGCTTCAATCAGCCCCAGCATTTT.

The chain is built from TRBV4-1 and TRBJ1-1; D is perhaps TRBD1 (6 bases). Germline-derived CDR1 and CDR2 are MGHRA and YSYEKL. Trimming removed 1 base from V and 8 bases from J, with 17 bases in between. The CDR3 runs to 15 residues. CDR3 loop: CASSQGRGRQDEAFF. CDR3 DNA: TGCGCCAGCAGCCAAGGAAGGGGTCGACAGGACGAAGCTTTCTTT.

The chain is built from TRBV9 and TRBJ2-7, with 8 bases aligning to TRBD1. The trim removed 0 bases at V and 3 bases at J, leaving 5 bases unmatched. The CDR3 is 15 residues long. From germline, CDR1 is SGDLS and CDR2 YYNGEE. CDR3 in DNA: TGTGCCAGCAGCGTAGAGACAGGGGTAGGCTACGAGCAGTACTTC. Translation gives CASSVETGVGYEQYF.

This clonotype has only one observation. V usage is TRBV27 and J usage is TRBJ1-4, with D possibly being TRBD1 (5 bases). V shed 7 bases and J shed 3 bases, with 12 bases lying between them. This CDR3 region has 14 residues. Germline values: CDR1 MNHEY, CDR2 SMNVEV (reference sequence). The DNA of the CDR3 is TGTGCCAGCAACCATGGGGGGTCTAATGAAAAACTGTTTTTT. The encoded protein is CASNHGGSNEKLFF.

V is TRBV7-2 and J is TRBJ2-5; no definite D call. Germline values: CDR1 SGHTA, CDR2 FQGNSA. This CDR3 spans 13 amino acids. The germline V and J ends were trimmed by 1 base and 5 bases, with 8 bases remaining between them. The CDR3 DNA sequence: TGTGCCAGCAGCTTAGGGCTGTGGGAGACCCAGTACTTC. Protein: CASSLGLWETQYF.

This clonotype was seen a few times. This rearrangement joins TRBV19 to TRBJ1-1; maybe TRBD1 (5 bases). V shed 3 bases and J shed 1 base, with 9 bases lying between them. The CDR3 runs 14 residues. Germline values: CDR1 LNHDA, CDR2 SQIVND (reference sequence). CDR3 sequence (DNA): TGTGCCAGTAGTATGTGGCAGGGGAACACTGAAGCTTTCTTT. Protein: CASSMWQGNTEAFF.

This chain links TRBV6-1 with TRBJ1-2; D not certain. The V end was cut by 7 bases, the J end by 2 bases, with 11 bases between. The CDR3 loop spans 13 amino acids. Germline lookup yields CDR1 MNHNS and CDR2 SASEGT. The CDR3 here is CASTKRSNYGYTF. CDR3 nucleotides: TGTGCCAGCACTAAGCGCAGCAACTATGGCTACACCTTC.

This clonotype was seen many times. The chain joins TRBV28 to TRBJ2-7; the match to TRBD1 covers 8 bases. Looked up from germline, CDR1 is MDHEN and CDR2 is SYDVKM. The length of the CDR3 is 16 residues. Trimming took 5 bases from V and 5 from J; bases not matched to a gene: 14. CDR3 coding DNA: TGTGCCAGCAGTCCACTAACCGGACAGGGACCCCACGAGCAGTACTTC. It yields the protein CASSPLTGQGPHEQYF.